One sample yielded the 24 T cell receptor beta chains listed below, sequenced in a study of T cell clonotyping in hematopoietic cell transplantation. Assay: immunoSEQ multiplex PCR; the TCRdb copy retains only in-frame clones and omits some. The sample shows roughly 30,000 clones, about 83% of them seen only once. Sample time point: recipient sample about 28 days before transplant, after cytoreduction. The sample in question was peripheral blood mononuclear cells, obtained before stem cell transplant. The origin of the receptors is a woman in her thirties with chronic myeloid leukemia. Some clones in this sample may be carry-over from other donors' samples.

The chain joins TRBV19 to TRBJ1-5; 7 nucleotides agree with TRBD1. V dropped 1 base and J dropped 3; count of bases not matched to a gene: 3. The CDR3 length is 15 residues. From germline, CDR1 is LNHDA and CDR2 SQIVND (reference sequence). The CDR3 DNA follows: TGTGCCAGTAGTATAGGGGACAGCCCCAATCAGCCCCAGCATTTT. This codes for CASSIGDSPNQPQHF.

This clone was detected once. The J gene is TRBJ2-3, the V gene TRBV6-6; D gene unclear. Per the germline V gene, CDR1 is MNHNY and CDR2 is SVGAGI (reference sequence). Trimming cost V 7 bases and J 0 bases, with 11 bases left between them. The CDR3 consists of 14 residues. The CDR3 DNA sequence: TGTGCCAGCACTAGGGCTAGTAGCACAGATACGCAGTATTTT. It yields the protein CASTRASSTDTQYF.

The rearrangement uses TRBV28 and TRBJ1-2; TRBD1 is a possible D gene (5 bases). Trimming removed 7 bases at V and 7 bases at J, with 19 bases between. CDR1 and CDR2 (germline): MDHEN, SYDVKM. The CDR3 totals 14 residues. DNA of the CDR3: TGTGCCAGCACCCAATCCCGGCGGCAGGGTGGCTACACCTTC. It encodes CASTQSRRQGGYTF.

This clone has only one observation. This rearrangement joins TRBV11-1 to TRBJ1-2, with TRBD1 matching 8 bases. In germline, CDR1 is SGHAT, CDR2 FQDESV (reference sequence). The CDR3 contains 15 residues. With V trimmed by 1 base and J by 8 bases, 9 bases remained unmatched. The CDR3: CASSLETGAIGGYTF. The CDR3 nucleotides read TGTGCCAGCAGCTTAGAGACAGGGGCTATCGGCGGCTACACCTTC.

This clone showed up just once. CDR3 nucleotides: TGTGCCAGCCGGGACAGGGGGCACTACGAGCAGTACTTC. Its translation: CASRDRGHYEQYF. The rearrangement joins TRBV7-2 to TRBJ2-7, with TRBD1 matching over 12 bases. Germline V lookup: CDR1 SGHTA, CDR2 FQGNSA. The CDR3 runs to 13 residues. The junction had 2 bases not matched to a gene; V was cut back by 8 bases and J by 3 bases. Full variable domain (outside the CDR3, taken from reference TRBV7-2 and TRBJ2-7): GAGVSQSPSNKVTEKGKDVELRCDPISGHTALYWYRQSLGQGLEFLIYFQGNSAPDKSGLPSDRFSAERTGGSVSTLTIQRTQQEDSAVYLCASRDRGHYEQYFGPGTRLTVT.

V is TRBV11-2 and J is TRBJ2-5; D is undetermined. The V gene's germline CDR1 is SGHAT and CDR2 FQNNGV. The V gene lost 4 bases and the J gene lost 7 bases, with 22 bases spanning the gap. The CDR3 extends over 16 amino acids. The DNA for the CDR3 is TGTGCCAGCAGCTCCCACGGTAGGGATTATCTGCGGACCCAGTACTTC. This encodes CASSSHGRDYLRTQYF. The entire variable domain, with the rest obtained from reference TRBV11-2 and TRBJ2-5, is as follows: EAGVAQSPRYKIIEKRQSVAFWCNPISGHATLYWYQQILGQGPKLLIQFQNNGVVDDSQLPKDRFSAERLKGVDSTLKIQPAKLEDSAVYLCASSSHGRDYLRTQYFGPGTRLLVL.

The chain combines TRBV30 with TRBJ2-5; 7 nucleotides match TRBD1. V was pared by 2 bases and J by 2 bases, with 5 bases of the junction left unmatched. In germline, CDR1 is GTSNPN, CDR2 SVGIG (reference sequence). CDR3 length equals 14 residues. CDR3 coding DNA: TGTGCCTGGAGTCCCGGACAGGCGCAAGAGACCCAGTACTTC. It yields the protein CAWSPGQAQETQYF.

The chain links TRBV2 to TRBJ2-7; D call uncertain. CDR1 is SNHLY, CDR2 FYNNEI, per germline. The CDR3 runs to 13 residues. Trimming stripped 5 bases from V and 4 bases from J, with 12 bases between. In DNA form, the CDR3 reads TGTGCCAGCAGTCCTGAGAGACGGTACGAGCAGTACTTC. Translation: CASSPERRYEQYF.

This clone was seen a single time. The rearrangement joins TRBV30 to TRBJ2-3; tentative D call: TRBD2 (5 bases). This CDR3 is 13 amino acids long. From germline, CDR1 is GTSNPN and CDR2 SVGIG (reference sequence). The ends were cut back, 0 bases at V and 4 bases at J, with 8 bases in the middle. The CDR3 nucleotides read TGTGCCTGGAGTGTACTGGGAGCAGATACGCAGTATTTT. Amino acid sequence: CAWSVLGADTQYF.

The chain joins TRBV2 to TRBJ1-6; 7 nucleotides align to TRBD1. V shed 6 bases, J shed 10 bases, and the junction held 9 bases outside the gene matches. The length of the CDR3 is 14 residues. Looked up from germline, CDR1 is SNHLY and CDR2 is FYNNEI. Written as DNA, the CDR3 is TGTGCCAGCAGAGCCGGGACAGAAGACTCACCCCTCCACTTT. Protein sequence: CASRAGTEDSPLHF.

The rearrangement uses TRBV5-1 and TRBJ1-2; 7 nucleotides align to TRBD1. CDR3 length: 15 residues. Germline trimming cut 3 bases from V and 4 bases from J; bases unmatched to any gene: 9. Germline CDR1 and CDR2: SGHRS and YFSETQ. CDR3 loop: CASSSQTGLFYGYTF. The CDR3 coding sequence is TGCGCCAGCAGCTCCCAGACAGGGCTCTTCTATGGCTACACCTTC.

The V and J genes are TRBV5-6 and TRBJ2-1; D gene unclear. Trimming removed 4 bases from V and 11 bases from J, with 16 bases in between. CDR3 length: 13 amino acids. Germline V gene sequence: CDR1 SGHDT, CDR2 YYEEEE. DNA for the CDR3: TGTGCCAGCAGCCCCGTTATGGCTGCCAAGCAGTTCTTC. It translates to CASSPVMAAKQFF. Filled out from reference TRBV5-6 and TRBJ2-1, the complete variable domain reads DAGVTQSPTHLIKTRGQQVTLRCSPKSGHDTVSWYQQALGQGPQFIFQYYEEEERQRGNFPDRFSGHQFPNYSSELNVNALLLGDSALYLCASSPVMAAKQFFGPGTRLTVL.

This clone has a handful of counts. V gene TRBV6-1 combines with J gene TRBJ2-1, with D possibly being TRBD1 or TRBD2 (6 bases each). The CDR3 loop spans 13 amino acids. Germline V gene sequence: CDR1 MNHNS, CDR2 SASEGT. V was clipped by 7 bases and J by 9 bases, with 16 bases between them. The CDR3 nucleotides read TGTGCCAGCAAGGGGGACTCAAGAGGTGAGCAGTTCTTC. It translates to CASKGDSRGEQFF.

The chain uses TRBV7-6 and TRBJ2-2; D may be TRBD2 (6 bases). Trimming removed 6 bases at V and 9 bases at J, with 26 bases between. Germline loops: CDR1 SGHVS, CDR2 FNYEAQ. The CDR3 is made up of 17 amino acids. CDR3 sequence: CASSEWDLGRIRRELFF. The CDR3 coding sequence is TGTGCCAGCAGTGAATGGGACTTAGGACGGATCCGCCGGGAGCTGTTTTTT.

The chain joins TRBV7-2 to TRBJ2-5, with 12 bases fitting TRBD2. The CDR3 has 17 residues. The germline CDR1 and CDR2 sequences are SGHTA and FQGNSA. V was clipped by 0 bases and J by 5 bases; unmatched bases: 7. The CDR3 spells CASSLAASGGARETQYF. The CDR3 DNA reads as TGTGCCAGCAGCTTAGCGGCTAGCGGGGGGGCCCGGGAGACCCAGTACTTC. Drawing the rest from reference TRBV7-2 and TRBJ2-5, the complete variable domain is GAGVSQSPSNKVTEKGKDVELRCDPISGHTALYWYRQSLGQGLEFLIYFQGNSAPDKSGLPSDRFSAERTGGSVSTLTIQRTQQEDSAVYLCASSLAASGGARETQYFGPGTRLLVL.

The CDR3 region is CASSLRRGENTEAFF. Written as DNA, the CDR3 is TGTGCCAGCAGCTTACGACGGGGCGAGAACACTGAAGCTTTCTTT. The V call is TRBV7-9, the J call TRBJ1-1; D is possibly TRBD1 (5 bases). V was cut by 2 bases and J by 1 base, with 11 bases left in between. CDR1 is SEHNR and CDR2 is FQNEAQ in the germline V gene (reference sequence). There are 15 residues in the CDR3.

The genes are TRBV2 and TRBJ1-1; D perhaps matches TRBD1 (6 bases). CDR3 length: 15 residues. V gave up 6 bases and J gave up 2 bases, with 16 bases separating them. CDR1 and CDR2 from the germline V gene are SNHLY and FYNNEI. As DNA, the CDR3 is TGTGCCAGCAGACCAGGGACACTCGGAAACACTGAAGCTTTCTTT. Residues: CASRPGTLGNTEAFF.

The chain is built from TRBV9 and TRBJ1-6; TRBD1 matches 7 bases. V shed 9 bases and J 13 bases; nucleotides not matched to a gene: 10. CDR3 length: 12 amino acids. Germline values: CDR1 SGDLS, CDR2 YYNGEE. Here the CDR3 DNA reads TGTGCCACCGGGACAGCCGAGTTCCCCCTCCACTTT. Translating it yields CATGTAEFPLHF.

This chain connects TRBV6-4 to TRBJ1-5; D is possibly TRBD1 (5 bases). This CDR3 contains 14 residues. The ends were cut back, 11 bases at V and 5 bases at J, with 19 bases in the middle. The germline CDR1 and CDR2 sequences are MRHNA and SNTAGT. CDR3 in amino acids: CAGTSGGWDQPQHF. CDR3 nucleotides: TGTGCCGGAACTTCGGGGGGGTGGGATCAGCCCCAGCATTTT.

J is TRBJ1-2 and V is TRBV30, with unresolved D. CDR1 is GTSNPN and CDR2 is SVGIG in the germline V gene (reference sequence). V was cut by 0 bases and J by 6 bases, with 11 bases left in between. CDR3 length: 13 residues. The CDR3 loop reads CAWSVGLSHGYTF. The CDR3 region has the DNA TGTGCCTGGAGTGTAGGACTCTCCCATGGCTACACCTTC.

The DNA for the CDR3 is TGCGCCAGCAGCCAAGAGGTTTCTCGCGCCGTTGTTACAGCTACCTCCACAGATACGCAGTATTTT. Protein: CASSQEVSRAVVTATSTDTQYF. V is TRBV4-1 and J is TRBJ2-3; no clear D gene. In germline, CDR1 is MGHRA, CDR2 YSYEKL. Trimming shortened V by 0 bases and J by 2 bases, and 30 bases separated the two germline ends. The CDR3 covers 22 residues.

The chain couples TRBV7-2 to TRBJ2-7; no reliable D call. CDR3 size: 11 residues. Germline V gives CDR1 SGHTA, CDR2 FQGNSA. V lost 4 bases to trimming and J lost 6 bases, with 7 bases between them. The CDR3 DNA reads TGTGCCAGCAGCTCTACGGGCGAGCAGTACTTC. Its translation: CASSSTGEQYF.

This clone is a singleton in its sample. The J gene is TRBJ1-6, the V gene TRBV7-8, with 7 bases identical to TRBD1. Germline assignment: CDR1 SGHVS and CDR2 FQNEAQ. Trimming took 3 bases from V and 6 from J; bases not matched to a gene: 2. The CDR3 spans 14 residues. CDR3 protein: CASSFGQVNSPLHF. The CDR3 DNA follows: TGTGCCAGCAGCTTCGGACAGGTTAATTCACCCCTCCACTTT. The entire variable domain, with the rest obtained from reference TRBV7-8 and TRBJ1-6, is as follows: GAGVSQSPRYKVAKRGQDVALRCDPISGHVSLFWYQQALGQGPEFLTYFQNEAQLDKSGLPSDRFFAERPEGSVSTLKIQRTQQEDSAVYLCASSFGQVNSPLHFGNGTRLTVT.

The chain couples TRBV25-1 to TRBJ2-4; D is undetermined. Between the trimmed V and J ends, which lost 6 bases and 0 bases, there was a span of 12 bases. From germline, CDR1 is MGHDK and CDR2 SYGVNS. The CDR3 spans 15 residues. The CDR3 nucleotides are TGTGCCAGCAGCTGCGGATTACTAGCCAAAAACATTCAGTACTTC. Its protein product is CASSCGLLAKNIQYF.